The next 27 T cell receptor beta chains were all read from a single sample in a study of blood T cell repertoires in COVID-19 (TCRdb year 2020). Receptors were amplified or captured by the immunoSEQ multiplex PCR assay. TCRdb obtained this table from immuneACCESS and retained in-frame rearrangements with V and J assigned. These tables miss some clones; where compared with another copy, unresolved V genes account for less than half of the shortfall, and the remainder is unexplained. Counted in this sample were some 190,000 clones; 80% of them appeared once. The top ten constitute about 6.3% of the sample. Sample: peripheral blood. These TCRs come from a man between 60 and 75 years old with acute or convalescent COVID-19.

The V and J genes are TRBV2 and TRBJ2-5, with 9 bases matching TRBD1. V was pared by 7 bases and J by 5 bases, with 20 bases of the junction left unmatched. The germline gives CDR1 SNHLY, CDR2 FYNNEI. The CDR3 consists of 18 residues. In DNA, the CDR3 is TGTGCCAGCACAAAGCGCCCCCTCCGGGACAGGGTATGGGAGACCCAGTACTTC. Translated: CASTKRPLRDRVWETQYF. Supplemented by reference TRBV2 and TRBJ2-5, the full variable domain reads EPEVTQTPSHQVTQMGQEVILRCVPISNHLYFYWYRQILGQKVEFLVSFYNNEISEKSEIFDDQFSVERPDGSNFTLKIRSTKLEDSAMYFCASTKRPLRDRVWETQYFGPGTRLLVL.

J is TRBJ1-5 and V is TRBV7-8; no clear D. The germline gives CDR1 SGHVS, CDR2 FQNEAQ. V was shortened by 5 bases and J by 7 bases, with 12 bases between the two germline ends. The CDR3 is 13 residues long. CDR3 DNA: TGTGCCAGCAGCCCGACGACTGGGCAGCCCCAGCATTTT. Protein: CASSPTTGQPQHF.

The chain employs TRBV2 and TRBJ2-3, with D unresolved. The CDR3 is 12 amino acids. With 5 bases removed from V and 2 bases from J, the gap between germline ends came to 5 bases. Per the germline V gene, CDR1 is SNHLY and CDR2 is FYNNEI. This CDR3 is CASSQYTDTQYF. The CDR3 DNA sequence: TGTGCCAGCAGTCAGTACACAGATACGCAGTATTTT. Full variable domain (remainder filled in from reference TRBV2 and TRBJ2-3): EPEVTQTPSHQVTQMGQEVILRCVPISNHLYFYWYRQILGQKVEFLVSFYNNEISEKSEIFDDQFSVERPDGSNFTLKIRSTKLEDSAMYFCASSQYTDTQYFGPGTRLTVL.

This clone came up once. This rearrangement joins TRBV9 to TRBJ2-7; TRBD1 agrees at 9 bases. Germline trimming cut 4 bases from V and 1 base from J; bases unmatched to any gene: 6. This CDR3 is 15 amino acids long. Germline V CDR1 and CDR2: SGDLS, YYNGEE. The CDR3 DNA is TGTGCCAGCAGCTCCGGACAGGGGACTTCCTACGAGCAGTACTTC. As protein: CASSSGQGTSYEQYF.

This clone has only one observation. The chain has TRBV24-1 and TRBJ2-6, with D perhaps matching TRBD2 (5 bases). The length of the CDR3 is 13 residues. Per the germline V gene, CDR1 is KGHDR and CDR2 is SFDVKD. V lost 7 bases and J 2 bases, leaving 5 bases between the germline ends. CDR3 coding DNA: TGTGCCACCAGCGGGACTGGGGCCAACGTCCTGACTTTC. Translated: CATSGTGANVLTF.

This sequence joins TRBV25-1 and TRBJ1-1; D ambiguous. Deletions cut 3 bases from V and 11 bases from J, with 10 bases between. CDR1 and CDR2 from the germline V gene are MGHDK and SYGVNS. This CDR3 is 11 amino acids long. Here the CDR3 DNA reads TGTGCCAGCAGTGATGCCAGGAAGGCTTTCTTT. Translated, it gives CASSDARKAFF.

CDR3 coding DNA: TGTGCCAGCATACCCGACAGGGGGGGTGGCTACACCTTC. Amino acid sequence: CASIPDRGGGYTF. This chain joins TRBV2 and TRBJ1-2; 9 bases align to TRBD1. J was trimmed by 7 bases and V by 7 bases; bases with no gene match: 7. The CDR3 has 13 residues. CDR1 is SNHLY and CDR2 is FYNNEI in the germline V gene.

The chain has TRBV6-5 and TRBJ1-1, with TRBD1 matching over 8 bases. The germline V gene has CDR1 MNHEY and CDR2 SVGAGI. The CDR3 covers 13 residues. Germline trimming cut 7 bases from V and 8 bases from J; bases unmatched to any gene: 9. The CDR3 DNA sequence: TGTGCCAGCACCCACGGACAGGGCTTCGAAGCTTTCTTT. Translating it yields CASTHGQGFEAFF.

This clone was detected once. This sequence joins TRBV11-2 and TRBJ1-3, with no clear D. Trimming cost V 4 bases and J 1 base, with 14 bases left between them. This CDR3 region has 16 residues. Germline CDR1 and CDR2: SGHAT and FQNNGV. The chain's CDR3 is CASSSYPILSGNTIYF. CDR3 nucleotides: TGTGCCAGCAGCTCCTACCCGATCCTGTCTGGAAACACCATATATTTT.

This chain links TRBV14 with TRBJ1-2, with D uncertain. The ends were cut back, 3 bases at V and 5 bases at J, with 13 bases in the middle. In germline, CDR1 is SGHDN, CDR2 FVKESK. The CDR3 consists of 14 residues. DNA of the CDR3: TGTGCCAGCAGCCAGGCGACGGGAGGATATGGCTACACCTTC. Amino acids: CASSQATGGYGYTF.

The gene calls are TRBV6-2 or TRBV6-3 and TRBJ2-7; a weak D match, TRBD1 (6 bases). Germline CDR1 MNHEY, CDR2 SVGEGT. Trimming pared 6 bases from V and 0 bases from J, leaving 9 bases between. CDR3 size: 13 residues. The CDR3: CASSRTVSYEQYF. DNA of the CDR3: TGTGCCAGCAGCCGGACAGTCTCCTACGAGCAGTACTTC.

V is TRBV25-1 and J is TRBJ2-7; TRBD2 might be the D (6 bases). The CDR3 has 16 residues. Trimming took off 2 bases at V and 1 base at J, with 15 bases between the two ends. Germline lookup yields CDR1 MGHDK and CDR2 SYGVNS. The CDR3 is CASSEPRGWGSYEQYF. The DNA for the CDR3 is TGTGCCAGCAGTGAACCCCGGGGGTGGGGGTCCTACGAGCAGTACTTC.

The chain couples TRBV3-1 (or the pseudogene TRBV3-2) to TRBJ2-7; tentative D call: TRBD2 (6 bases). V was pared by 4 bases and J by 7 bases, with 11 bases between. The germline CDR1 and CDR2 sequences are LGHDT and YNNKEL (reference sequence). This CDR3 is 12 amino acids long. CDR3 amino acids: CASSLAGTEQYF. Here the CDR3 DNA reads TGTGCCAGCAGCCTAGCCGGGACTGAGCAGTACTTC.

The V and J genes are TRBV11-2 and TRBJ2-7, with TRBD2 identical over 7 bases. V dropped 5 bases and J dropped 7; count of bases not matched to a gene: 5. In germline, CDR1 is SGHAT, CDR2 FQNNGV. This CDR3 spans 12 amino acids. CDR3 DNA: TGTGCCAGCAGCACTGGGCGGGAGGAGCAGTACTTC. Encoded protein: CASSTGREEQYF.

The chain recombines TRBV2 with TRBJ1-4; TRBD1 matches 9 bases. This CDR3 is 12 amino acids long. Germline loops: CDR1 SNHLY, CDR2 FYNNEI. V was pared by 10 bases and J by 8 bases, with 5 bases of the junction left unmatched. The CDR3 region is CATADRGEKLFF. The CDR3, as DNA: TGTGCCACCGCCGACAGGGGGGAAAAACTGTTTTTT.

The chain combines TRBV7-2 with TRBJ2-1; D not resolved. The germline gives CDR1 SGHTA, CDR2 FQGNSA. The CDR3 has 14 amino acids. Trimming removed 7 bases at V and 8 bases at J, with 18 bases between. The CDR3, as DNA: TGTGCCAGCACCCTTCCGGAGCCGGCCCATGAGCAGTTCTTC. Translation: CASTLPEPAHEQFF.

V and J are TRBV19 and TRBJ1-3; D unclear. From germline, CDR1 is LNHDA and CDR2 SQIVND (reference sequence). The CDR3 is made up of 15 amino acids. Trimming shortened V by 4 bases and J by 0 bases, and 10 bases separated the two germline ends. The CDR3 reads CASSTLLGSGNTIYF. CDR3 coding DNA: TGTGCCAGTAGTACTCTGCTAGGCTCTGGAAACACCATATATTTT.

This CDR3 reads CASSELGTSYNYGYTF. CDR3 bases: TGTGCCAGCAGTGAATTAGGGACATCTTATAACTATGGCTACACCTTC. The chain uses TRBV6-1 and TRBJ1-2; tentative D call: TRBD1 (6 bases). CDR3 length: 16 amino acids. CDR1 is MNHNS and CDR2 is SASEGT in the germline V gene. V lost 2 bases and J lost 1, with 14 bases in between.

The chain employs TRBV29-1 and TRBJ1-1, with D possibly being TRBD1 (6 bases). The germline gives CDR1 SQVTM, CDR2 ANQGSEA. This CDR3 comprises 13 residues. V dropped 8 bases and J dropped 0 bases, with 13 bases sitting between them. CDR3 protein: CSIQGQLNTEAFF. CDR3 in DNA: TGCAGCATTCAGGGACAACTGAACACTGAAGCTTTCTTT.

J is TRBJ2-7 and V is TRBV6-5, with unresolved D. V was trimmed by 10 bases and J by 3 bases, leaving 16 bases between them. This CDR3 spans 13 amino acids. From germline, CDR1 is MNHEY and CDR2 SVGAGI. The CDR3 DNA reads as TGTGCCACCGAGAGTCCCCACTACTACGAGCAGTACTTC. Its protein is CATESPHYYEQYF.

This clone was recorded once. This chain links TRBV5-1 with TRBJ2-7; no clear D. The CDR3 consists of 13 residues. V was clipped by 0 bases and J by 1 base, with 5 bases between them. Germline CDR1 SGHRS, CDR2 YFSETQ. The CDR3: CASSLDNSYEQYF. In DNA, the CDR3 is TGCGCCAGCAGCTTGGACAATTCCTACGAGCAGTACTTC.

V is TRBV5-8 and J is TRBJ1-1, with D perhaps TRBD1 (6 bases). Deletions cut 4 bases from V and 1 base from J, with 17 bases between. Germline CDR1 and CDR2: SGHTS and YDEGEE. The length of the CDR3 is 16 residues. CDR3 protein: CASSHRWQGKNTEAFF. The CDR3 DNA reads as TGTGCCAGCAGCCACAGGTGGCAGGGGAAGAACACTGAAGCTTTCTTT. Complete variable domain (other parts from reference TRBV5-8 and TRBJ1-1): EAGVTQSPTHLIKTRGQQATLRCSPISGHTSVYWYQQALGLGLQFLLWYDEGEERNRGNFPPRFSGRQFPNYSSELNVNALELEDSALYLCASSHRWQGKNTEAFFGQGTRLTVV.

J is TRBJ1-2 and V is TRBV7-9; D possibly corresponds to TRBD1 (5 bases). CDR3 size: 15 residues. V was clipped by 5 bases and J by 1 base, with 14 bases between them. Germline loops: CDR1 SEHNR, CDR2 FQNEAQ (reference sequence). The CDR3 sequence: CASSLGGEDNYGYTF. The CDR3 DNA sequence: TGTGCCAGCAGCCTTGGGGGGGAAGATAACTATGGCTACACCTTC.

The chain employs TRBV12-5 and TRBJ1-2, with D perhaps TRBD1 (6 bases). V was clipped by 9 bases and J by 5 bases, with 16 bases between them. CDR3 size: 13 residues. Germline V CDR1 and CDR2: LGHNT, FRNRAP. The CDR3 is CARGSGTPYGYTF. The CDR3 DNA is TGTGCTAGGGGGTCCGGGACACCATATGGCTACACCTTC. The whole variable domain, remainder taken from reference TRBV12-5 and TRBJ1-2, is DARVTQTPRHKVTEMGQEVTMRCQPILGHNTVFWYRQTMMQGLELLAYFRNRAPLDDSGMPKDRFSAEMPDATLATLKIQPSEPRDSAVYFCARGSGTPYGYTFGSGTRLTVV.

This clone has only a few counts. This chain connects TRBV3-1 (or the pseudogene TRBV3-2) to TRBJ2-5, with D possibly being TRBD2 (6 bases). This CDR3 contains 16 residues. Trimming removed 1 base at V and 2 bases at J, with 14 bases between. Germline-derived CDR1 and CDR2 are LGHDT and YNNKEL (reference sequence). CDR3 nucleotides: TGTGCCAGCAGCCAAGGCCCGGGGAGGTTACAAGAGACCCAGTACTTC. It specifies CASSQGPGRLQETQYF.

The chain employs TRBV19 and TRBJ2-6; 10 bases are shared with TRBD1. The CDR3 contains 18 residues. J was trimmed by 2 bases and V by 6 bases; bases with no gene match: 10. Germline assignment: CDR1 LNHDA and CDR2 SQIVND (reference sequence). The CDR3 region is CASSIRQGAGAGANVLTF. CDR3 nucleotide sequence: TGTGCCAGTAGCATAAGACAGGGGGCGGGAGCTGGGGCCAACGTCCTGACTTTC.

This chain uses TRBV5-5 with TRBJ1-1; TRBD1 is a possible D gene (5 bases). This CDR3 is built from 15 residues. Germline CDR1 reads SGHKS; CDR2 reads YYEKEE (reference sequence). V was trimmed by 4 bases and J by 0 bases, leaving 13 bases between them. The CDR3, as DNA: TGTGCCAGCAGCCCGCCGGGGGTCATGAACACTGAAGCTTTCTTT. It codes for CASSPPGVMNTEAFF.